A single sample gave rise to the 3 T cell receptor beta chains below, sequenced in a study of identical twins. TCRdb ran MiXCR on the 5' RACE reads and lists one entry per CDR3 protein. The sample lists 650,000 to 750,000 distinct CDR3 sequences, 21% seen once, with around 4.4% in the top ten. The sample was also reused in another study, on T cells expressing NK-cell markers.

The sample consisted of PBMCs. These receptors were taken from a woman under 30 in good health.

CDR3 protein: CASSLNTPSTDTQYF. The CDR3 DNA reads TGTGCCAGCTCACTCAATACTCCTAGCACAGATACGCAGTATTTT. This chain connects TRBV18 to TRBJ2-3, with D hard to call. V was trimmed by 4 bases and J by 0 bases, leaving 11 bases between them. CDR3 length: 15 amino acids. Germline loops: CDR1 KGHSH, CDR2 LQKENI. The whole variable domain, remainder taken from reference TRBV18 and TRBJ2-3, is NAGVMQNPRHLVRRRGQEARLRCSPMKGHSHVYWYRQLPEEGLKFMVYLQKENIIDESGMPKERFSAEFPKEGPSILRIQQVVRGDSAAYFCASSLNTPSTDTQYFGPGTRLTVL.

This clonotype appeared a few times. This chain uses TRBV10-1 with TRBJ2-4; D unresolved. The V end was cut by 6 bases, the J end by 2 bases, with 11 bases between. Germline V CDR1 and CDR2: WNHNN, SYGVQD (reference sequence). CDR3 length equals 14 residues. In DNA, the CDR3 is TGCGCCAGCAGCGTTACAAGATCCAAAAACATTCAGTACTTC. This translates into CASSVTRSKNIQYF.

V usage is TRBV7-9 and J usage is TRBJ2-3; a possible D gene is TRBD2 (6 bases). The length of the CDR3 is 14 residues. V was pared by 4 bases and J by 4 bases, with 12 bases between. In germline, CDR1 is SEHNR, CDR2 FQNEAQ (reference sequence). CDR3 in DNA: TGTGCCAGCAGCTCTGGGACTGTCTCAGATACGCAGTATTTT. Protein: CASSSGTVSDTQYF. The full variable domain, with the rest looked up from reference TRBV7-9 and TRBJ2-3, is DTGVSQNPRHKITKRGQNVTFRCDPISEHNRLYWYRQTLGQGPEFLTYFQNEAQLEKSRLLSDRFSAERPKGSFSTLEIQRTEQGDSAMYLCASSSGTVSDTQYFGPGTRLTVL.